These 18 T cell receptor beta chains came from one sample sequenced in a study of PD-1 blockade in classical Hodgkin lymphoma. Patients all relapsed after autologous stem cell transplantation, and there was variation in brentuximab vedotin exposure. Using immunoSEQ multiplex PCR, the repertoire was profiled, and TCRdb retains in-frame clones only, with some absent. The table has some 30,000 clones, approximately 70% seen once. Sequencing used peripheral blood mononuclear cells (PBMCs), obtained before the second cycle of nivolumab. These receptors originate from a human donor with classical Hodgkin lymphoma.

DNA of the CDR3: TGTGCCAGTAGTACAACAGGGGCGTCAGGGAACACTGAAGCTTTCTTT. Its translation is CASSTTGASGNTEAFF. V gene TRBV19 combines with J gene TRBJ1-1, with TRBD1 identical over 7 bases. The V gene end was trimmed by 4 bases and the J gene end by 1 base; junction bases not matched to a gene: 9. The V gene's germline CDR1 is LNHDA and CDR2 SQIVND (reference sequence). The CDR3 totals 16 residues.

V usage is TRBV11-2 and J usage is TRBJ2-5, with D perhaps assigned TRBD1 or TRBD2 (6 bases each). Germline values: CDR1 SGHAT, CDR2 FQNNGV. The CDR3 extends over 14 amino acids. The ends were cut back, 5 bases at V and 4 bases at J, with 14 bases in the middle. The CDR3 protein is CASSPRGLRETQYF. The CDR3 nucleotides read TGTGCCAGCAGCCCCCGGGGGCTGAGAGAGACCCAGTACTTC.

The rearrangement links TRBV19 to TRBJ2-3; perhaps D is TRBD1 or TRBD2 (5 bases each). The CDR3 loop spans 16 amino acids. CDR1 LNHDA and CDR2 SQIVND come from the germline V gene (reference sequence). V was cut by 4 bases and J by 1 base, with 15 bases left in between. CDR3 loop: CASSKIGTDGTDTQYF. CDR3 coding DNA: TGTGCCAGTAGTAAGATCGGGACCGATGGCACAGATACGCAGTATTTT.

V gene TRBV7-9 combines with J gene TRBJ1-4, with D perhaps matching TRBD1 (6 bases). Trimming removed 2 bases from V and 8 bases from J, with 15 bases in between. The CDR3 contains 15 residues. Germline CDR1 and CDR2: SEHNR and FQNEAQ (reference sequence). This chain's CDR3 is CASSLRGNRVEKLFF. The DNA of the CDR3 is TGTGCCAGCAGCTTAAGGGGGAACAGGGTGGAAAAACTGTTTTTT.

This clone was detected only a few times. The V and J genes are TRBV19 and TRBJ2-4; D is tentatively TRBD1 or TRBD2 (5 bases each). V lost 1 base and J 1 base, leaving 14 bases between the germline ends. The CDR3 loop spans 17 amino acids. Germline V CDR1 and CDR2: LNHDA, SQIVND (reference sequence). The DNA for the CDR3 is TGTGCCAGTAGTATAGGAGGGGAGAGATGGGCCAAAAACATTCAGTACTTC. Encoded protein: CASSIGGERWAKNIQYF.

The V gene is TRBV7-2, the J gene TRBJ2-5, with TRBD2 matching over 9 bases. CDR1 is SGHTA and CDR2 is FQGNSA in the germline V gene. The CDR3 sequence is 14 residues long. The ends lost 5 bases at V and 4 bases at J; junction bases unmatched: 5. The DNA of the CDR3 is TGTGCCAGCAGCACTCAAGCGGGGGGAGAGACCCAGTACTTC. Protein sequence: CASSTQAGGETQYF. Looking up the rest from reference TRBV7-2 and TRBJ2-5 gives the full variable domain: GAGVSQSPSNKVTEKGKDVELRCDPISGHTALYWYRQSLGQGLEFLIYFQGNSAPDKSGLPSDRFSAERTGGSVSTLTIQRTQQEDSAVYLCASSTQAGGETQYFGPGTRLLVL.

The rearrangement joins TRBV28 to TRBJ2-1, with 7 bases matching TRBD1. V was clipped by 6 bases and J by 0 bases; unmatched bases: 8. The CDR3 consists of 16 residues. The germline V gene has CDR1 MDHEN and CDR2 SYDVKM. The CDR3 DNA follows: TGTGCCAGCAGCCCGACAGGGTTCTACTCCTACAATGAGCAGTTCTTC. It encodes CASSPTGFYSYNEQFF.

This clone was seen a handful of times. CDR3 nucleotides: TGTGCCAGCTCGTCGGACAGGAGCACTGAAGCTTTCTTT. Translating gives CASSSDRSTEAFF. The chain carries TRBV18 and TRBJ1-1; 7 bases are shared with TRBD1. The V and J ends lost 6 bases and 4 bases, in that order; junction bases with no gene match: 5. Germline V CDR1 and CDR2: KGHSH, LQKENI. This CDR3 is built from 13 residues.

The V and J genes are TRBV7-2 and TRBJ1-3; D is undetermined. The CDR3 is 15 amino acids. Germline V lookup: CDR1 SGHTA, CDR2 FQGNSA. Trimming left V 5 bases short and J 0 bases short, with 11 bases between. CDR3 coding DNA: TGTGCCAGCAGCGGTATGGGATACTCTGGAAACACCATATATTTT. This sequence encodes CASSGMGYSGNTIYF.

Relative to its sample, this clone is medium-sized (0.01 to 0.1%). The chain recombines TRBV5-1 with TRBJ1-2; tentative D call: TRBD1 (5 bases). The V and J ends lost 1 base and 8 bases respectively, with 15 bases between them. The CDR3 extends over 14 amino acids. Germline CDR1 reads SGHRS; CDR2 reads YFSETQ. The CDR3 region is CASSLPREGEGYTF. For the CDR3, the DNA is TGCGCCAGCAGCTTGCCCAGGGAGGGAGAGGGCTACACCTTC.

The rearrangement links TRBV4-3 to TRBJ1-1; D unclear. The CDR3 is made up of 13 amino acids. Trimming shortened V by 4 bases and J by 3 bases, and 9 bases separated the two germline ends. The germline V gene has CDR1 LGHNA and CDR2 YSLEER. The CDR3, as DNA: TGCGCCAGCAGCCGCCGGGGAGACACTGAAGCTTTCTTT. The encoded protein is CASSRRGDTEAFF.

This clone was recorded a few times. CDR3 protein: CASRRGQNTGELFF. In DNA, the CDR3 is TGTGCCAGCAGGAGGGGCCAGAACACCGGGGAGCTGTTTTTT. This rearrangement joins TRBV6-1 to TRBJ2-2; D tentatively reads TRBD1 or TRBD2 (5 bases each). The CDR3 has 14 residues. The germline V gene has CDR1 MNHNS and CDR2 SASEGT. V was shortened by 6 bases and J by 1 base, with 9 bases between the two germline ends.

J is TRBJ2-7 and V is TRBV29-1; D unclear. This CDR3 is built from 15 residues. Germline V lookup: CDR1 SQVTM, CDR2 ANQGSEA. The V gene lost 4 bases and the J gene lost 4 bases, with 20 bases spanning the gap. Here the CDR3 DNA reads TGCAGCGTTGTGTCAGGTCGATTTCCTAAATACGAGCAGTACGTC. Protein: CSVVSGRFPKYEQYV.

J is TRBJ1-1 and V is TRBV6-1, with D unresolved. Germline assignment: CDR1 MNHNS and CDR2 SASEGT. The CDR3 spans 13 residues. Trimming took off 7 bases at V and 4 bases at J, with 13 bases between the two ends. In DNA form, the CDR3 reads TGTGCCAGCATATTGGGATTGAGCACTGAAGCTTTCTTT. It is translated as CASILGLSTEAFF.

The genes are TRBV10-3 and TRBJ2-5, with D possibly being TRBD1 (6 bases). V was shortened by 4 bases and J by 4 bases, with 13 bases between the two germline ends. Germline CDR1 ENHRY, CDR2 SYGVKD. This CDR3 is built from 14 residues. The CDR3, as DNA: TGTGCCATCAGTGGGCCAGGGGCGCGAGAGACCCAGTACTTC. It yields the protein CAISGPGARETQYF.

This clone is a singleton in its sample. The J gene is TRBJ2-7, the V gene TRBV5-1; 10 positions agree with TRBD2. The J call may be faulty, since TRBJ2-1 better matches the DNA end. The CDR3 is made up of 16 amino acids. CDR1 is SGHRS, CDR2 YFSETQ, per germline. CDR3 nucleotides: TGCGCCAGCAGCTTTGGACTAGCGGATACCTACAATGAGCAGTTCTTC. Amino acid sequence: CASSFGLADTYNEQFF.

V gene TRBV5-4 combines with J gene TRBJ1-3; 7 positions agree with TRBD1. Germline CDR1 is SGHNT and CDR2 is YYREEE (reference sequence). This CDR3 is 15 amino acids long. With 3 bases clipped from V and 1 base from J, the junction kept 4 bases outside the gene matches. CDR3 protein: CASSSGTASGNTIYF. DNA for the CDR3: TGTGCCAGCAGCTCCGGGACAGCATCTGGAAACACCATATATTTT.

The genes are TRBV10-1 and TRBJ2-7, with D perhaps assigned TRBD1 or TRBD2 (5 bases each). Germline-derived CDR1 and CDR2 are WNHNN and SYGVQD (reference sequence). The CDR3 runs 15 residues. V was clipped by 10 bases and J by 3 bases, with 22 bases between them. The CDR3 coding sequence is TGCGCCACCCCAACTCCGAGGGCAGGGATCTACGAGCAGTACTTC. Translating it yields CATPTPRAGIYEQYF.